The 23 T cell receptor beta chains presented below share a single source sample, sequenced in a study of identical twins. Each CDR3 protein gets one entry after TCRdb re-called the 5' RACE reads with MiXCR. The repertoire holds around 570,000 distinct CDR3 sequences, with around a tenth as singletons. The same specimen was also included in a second study, on yellow fever vaccine responses in identical twins.

Material for sequencing was PBMCs. These receptor sequences come from a woman aged 18-29 years in good health.

Only a few counts were recorded for this clonotype. V usage is TRBV25-1 and J usage is TRBJ2-2; 7 bases fit TRBD1. The CDR3 is made up of 17 amino acids. Germline lookup yields CDR1 MGHDK and CDR2 SYGVNS. V lost 9 bases, J lost 4 bases, and 17 bases stayed unmatched. As DNA, the CDR3 is TGTGCCAGACCAAGACAGGGAACCCCAGTTGGCACCGGGGAGCTGTTTTTT. Translating gives CARPRQGTPVGTGELFF.

This rearrangement joins TRBV11-2 to TRBJ2-5, with D unclear. Trimming left V 3 bases short and J 2 bases short, with 7 bases between. The CDR3 extends over 13 amino acids. Germline assignment: CDR1 SGHAT and CDR2 FQNNGV. For the CDR3, the DNA is TGTGCCAGCAGCTTCCAATATCAAGAGACCCAGTACTTC. Amino acid sequence: CASSFQYQETQYF.

The CDR3 nucleotides are TGTGCCAGCAGCCCCGAGGGTATAAGGGTCCGATCCTACAATGAGCAGTTCTTC. This translates into CASSPEGIRVRSYNEQFF. This sequence joins TRBV11-2 and TRBJ2-1; D is perhaps TRBD2 (5 bases). This CDR3 is 18 amino acids long. CDR1 is SGHAT, CDR2 FQNNGV, per germline. The V end was cut by 5 bases, the J end by 1 base, with 21 bases between. Based on the CDR3 plus reference TRBV11-2 and TRBJ2-1, the full variable domain is EAGVAQSPRYKIIEKRQSVAFWCNPISGHATLYWYQQILGQGPKLLIQFQNNGVVDDSQLPKDRFSAERLKGVDSTLKIQPAKLEDSAVYLCASSPEGIRVRSYNEQFFGPGTRLTVL.

This clonotype came up many times. This sequence joins TRBV12-3 or TRBV12-4 and TRBJ1-2; D may be TRBD1 (5 bases). CDR3 length equals 13 residues. V was pared by 6 bases and J by 8 bases, with 16 bases between. The chain's CDR3 is CASREQVLGGYTF. CDR3 nucleotides: TGTGCCAGCAGGGAACAGGTATTGGGCGGCTACACCTTC.

The chain links TRBV29-1 to TRBJ1-2; TRBD1 matches at 8 bases. The ends lost 4 bases at V and 3 bases at J; junction bases unmatched: 16. CDR1 and CDR2 (germline): SQVTM, ANQGSEA. The CDR3 covers 17 residues. The CDR3 DNA is TGCAGCGTTGTTTGGGGCACCGGGACAGGAGATGACTATGGCTACACCTTC. Amino acids: CSVVWGTGTGDDYGYTF.

This clonotype occurred a few times. This chain connects TRBV3-1 to TRBJ2-2, with a tentative D call TRBD1 (6 bases). The CDR3 length is 16 residues. V was cut by 7 bases and J by 5 bases, with 20 bases left in between. Germline CDR1 reads LGHDT; CDR2 reads YNNKEL (reference sequence). The chain's CDR3 is CASTPWDTSGTGELFF. CDR3 nucleotide sequence: TGTGCCAGCACACCCTGGGACACCTCGGGGACCGGGGAGCTGTTTTTT.

This clonotype was detected ten times or more. V usage is TRBV7-2 and J usage is TRBJ2-7, with 9 bases aligning to TRBD2. Germline V gene lookup returns CDR1 SGHTA and CDR2 FQGNSA. The CDR3 spans 15 residues. With 3 bases clipped from V and 0 bases from J, the junction kept 3 bases outside the gene matches. The CDR3 loop is CASSFNSGSSYEQYF. The DNA for the CDR3 is TGTGCCAGCAGCTTTAATAGCGGGAGCTCCTACGAGCAGTACTTC.

The chain carries TRBV6-2 or TRBV6-3 and TRBJ2-7, with D perhaps TRBD2 (5 bases). Germline assignment: CDR1 MNHEY and CDR2 SVGEGT. The V and J ends lost 0 bases and 2 bases respectively, with 14 bases between them. The CDR3 is 16 amino acids. CDR3 nucleotide sequence: TGTGCCAGCAGTTACTCCTATGGCGGGTCACCCTACGAGCAGTACTTC. The encoded protein is CASSYSYGGSPYEQYF.

This clonotype has more than one count but fewer than ten. The chain is built from TRBV29-1 and TRBJ2-7; 7 bases line up with TRBD1. After removal of 5 bases from V and 0 bases from J, the junction contained 7 bases not matched to a gene. Looked up from germline, CDR1 is SQVTM and CDR2 is ANQGSEA. There are 14 residues in the CDR3. CDR3 sequence reads: CSVPTRDSSYEQYF. The CDR3 coding sequence is TGCAGCGTTCCAACCCGGGACAGCTCCTACGAGCAGTACTTC.

The sample holds a few counts of this clonotype. J is TRBJ2-5 and V is TRBV7-2; 7 nucleotides match TRBD2. The CDR3 contains 15 residues. Looked up from germline, CDR1 is SGHTA and CDR2 is FQGNSA. Germline trimming cut 6 bases from V and 4 bases from J; bases unmatched to any gene: 11. CDR3 region: CASRPWGGDAETQYF. For the CDR3, the DNA is TGTGCCAGCAGACCATGGGGAGGGGACGCAGAGACCCAGTACTTC.

This clonotype was seen ten or more times. CDR3 DNA: TGTGCCAGCAGTTCCTTCGACGGTGGCTCCTACAATGAGCAGTTCTTC. This translates into CASSSFDGGSYNEQFF. V and J are TRBV27 and TRBJ2-1; D gene unclear. Trimming removed 4 bases from V and 0 bases from J, with 13 bases in between. This CDR3 spans 16 amino acids. Germline CDR1 is MNHEY and CDR2 is SMNVEV (reference sequence).

This clonotype was recorded a few times. The rearrangement joins TRBV4-3 to TRBJ2-2; 10 bases are a match to TRBD2. Per germline, CDR1 LGHNA and CDR2 YSLEER. The CDR3 is made up of 16 amino acids. The ends lost 0 bases at V and 6 bases at J; junction bases unmatched: 4. CDR3 sequence reads: CASSQDGGLAAGELFF. The DNA of the CDR3 is TGCGCCAGCAGCCAAGATGGCGGACTAGCGGCCGGGGAGCTGTTTTTT.

The sample holds many counts of this clonotype. The V call is TRBV29-1, the J call TRBJ1-1, with D possibly being TRBD1 (5 bases). V lost 6 bases to trimming and J lost 0 bases, with 14 bases between them. This CDR3 spans 14 amino acids. Germline V gene data show CDR1 as SQVTM and CDR2 as ANQGSEA. The CDR3 loop is CSVPGWGLNTEAFF. In DNA form, the CDR3 reads TGCAGCGTCCCTGGGTGGGGGTTGAACACTGAAGCTTTCTTT.

Ten or more counts support this clonotype. The gene calls are TRBV20-1 and TRBJ2-2, with a weak D call TRBD2 (5 bases). With 2 bases removed from V and 6 bases from J, the gap between germline ends came to 13 bases. This CDR3 spans 14 amino acids. CDR1 and CDR2 (germline): DFQATT, SNEGSKA (reference sequence). Written as DNA, the CDR3 is TGCAGTGCTAGACCGGCCCGCGGGCCCGGGGAGCTGTTTTTT. It codes for CSARPARGPGELFF.

This clonotype came up many times. The chain couples TRBV6-1 to TRBJ2-7; 15 bases line up with TRBD2. The CDR3 is made up of 17 amino acids. With 6 bases clipped from V and 3 bases from J, the junction kept 9 bases outside the gene matches. Germline values: CDR1 MNHNS, CDR2 SASEGT. For the CDR3, the DNA is TGTGCCAGCAGGGGGGCTGGACTAGCGGGAGGGGTCTACGAGCAGTACTTC. Encoded protein: CASRGAGLAGGVYEQYF.

This clonotype was counted at least ten times. The chain employs TRBV28 and TRBJ2-7; D remains unclear. Trimming cost V 5 bases and J 4 bases, with 6 bases left between them. The CDR3 extends over 11 amino acids. CDR1 and CDR2 from the germline V gene are MDHEN and SYDVKM. The CDR3 DNA follows: TGTGCCAGCAGTACCCAATACGAGCAGTACTTC. Translation: CASSTQYEQYF.

The rearrangement links TRBV6-4 to TRBJ2-1; 9 bases agree with TRBD1. Germline trimming cut 8 bases from V and 12 bases from J; bases unmatched to any gene: 11. Germline V lookup: CDR1 MRHNA, CDR2 SNTAGT. The CDR3 contains 13 residues. The chain's CDR3 is CASGVRTGVGQFF. The CDR3 DNA is TGTGCCAGCGGCGTCAGGACAGGGGTCGGGCAGTTCTTC.

The table lists this clonotype with many counts. The chain has TRBV20-1 and TRBJ2-7; 15 nucleotides agree with TRBD2. CDR1 is DFQATT, CDR2 SNEGSKA, per germline (reference sequence). Germline trimming cut 2 bases from V and 3 bases from J; bases unmatched to any gene: 8. The CDR3 length is 17 residues. The CDR3 here is CSARTGTSGRRIYEQYF. In DNA form, the CDR3 reads TGCAGTGCTAGAACCGGGACTAGCGGGAGGAGGATCTACGAGCAGTACTTC.

This clonotype was seen ten or more times. The chain couples TRBV7-9 to TRBJ2-1; 7 nucleotides agree with TRBD1. Losses at the gene ends were 0 bases for V and 7 bases for J; bases not matched to a gene: 3. The CDR3 consists of 14 residues. Germline V gives CDR1 SEHNR, CDR2 FQNEAQ (reference sequence). The CDR3 reads CASSLAIQGNEQFF. In nucleotides, the CDR3 is TGTGCCAGCAGCTTAGCTATACAGGGGAATGAGCAGTTCTTC.

This clonotype was counted at least ten times. V is TRBV12-3 or TRBV12-4 and J is TRBJ2-2; unclear D gene. The V gene lost 6 bases and the J gene lost 6 bases, with 17 bases spanning the gap. This CDR3 has 15 residues. Written as DNA, the CDR3 is TGTGCCAGCAGCCCAAGGGCCAGAGGACCCGGGGAGCTGTTTTTT. Translation: CASSPRARGPGELFF.

This clonotype was counted only a few times. The rearrangement uses TRBV28 and TRBJ2-5; 13 positions match TRBD2. The CDR3 consists of 17 residues. Trimming took 5 bases from V and 7 from J; bases not matched to a gene: 13. The germline V gene encodes CDR1 MDHEN and CDR2 SYDVKM. The CDR3 sequence is CASSRYWTSGSGGTQYF. CDR3 nucleotides: TGTGCCAGCAGTAGGTACTGGACTAGCGGGAGTGGAGGGACCCAGTACTTC.

V is TRBV28 and J is TRBJ2-4; D may be TRBD1 or TRBD2 (5 bases each). CDR1 and CDR2 (germline): MDHEN, SYDVKM. The V and J ends lost 6 bases and 0 bases respectively, with 12 bases between them. The CDR3 runs to 15 residues. CDR3 DNA sequence: TGTGCCAGCAGGGGGACGGAACTAGCCAAAAACATTCAGTACTTC. Translated, it gives CASRGTELAKNIQYF.

The rearrangement uses TRBV7-9 and TRBJ1-4; D remains ambiguous. This CDR3 is 16 amino acids long. V was shortened by 1 base and J by 0 bases, with 9 bases between the two germline ends. Germline V gene data show CDR1 as SEHNR and CDR2 as FQNEAQ (reference sequence). CDR3 amino acids: CASSLVRAATNEKLFF. CDR3 bases: TGTGCCAGCAGCTTAGTAAGGGCGGCAACTAATGAAAAACTGTTTTTT.